The 15 T cell receptor beta chains given below trace back to one sample, sequenced in a study of CD8 T cells in ankylosing spondylitis. TCRdb re-analysed the 5' RACE reads in MiXCR, keeping a single row per CDR3 protein. The sample contains 200,000 to 250,000 distinct CDR3 sequences, roughly a tenth of which appear only once. What was sequenced was blood, either unsorted or a sorted T cell fraction (not recorded which). These receptors were collected from a male donor with ankylosing spondylitis or in good health (not recorded which).

This chain joins TRBV19 and TRBJ1-5; 7 bases are shared with TRBD1. This CDR3 comprises 15 residues. Germline trimming cut 1 base from V and 2 bases from J; bases unmatched to any gene: 2. Germline V gene data show CDR1 as LNHDA and CDR2 as SQIVND (reference sequence). The CDR3 nucleotides are TGTGCCAGTAGTATAGTAACAGGGGGCAATCAGCCCCAGCATTTT. Amino acids: CASSIVTGGNQPQHF.

This chain joins TRBV18 and TRBJ1-1; D is perhaps TRBD1 (6 bases). This CDR3 spans 14 amino acids. With 2 bases removed from V and 4 bases from J, the gap between germline ends came to 11 bases. CDR1 and CDR2 (germline): KGHSH, LQKENI. For the CDR3, the DNA is TGTGCCAGCTCACCAAGGGGGATGGTCACTGAAGCTTTCTTT. Translated, it gives CASSPRGMVTEAFF.

This clonotype came up many times. The chain uses TRBV5-6 and TRBJ1-2; D perhaps matches TRBD1 (5 bases). Germline CDR1 SGHDT, CDR2 YYEEEE. Trimming left V 3 bases short and J 5 bases short, with 17 bases between. The CDR3 has 15 residues. The CDR3 region is CASSSGHPPAYGYTF. The CDR3 DNA follows: TGTGCCAGCAGCTCCGGACATCCCCCTGCGTATGGCTACACCTTC.

This clonotype was picked up many times. At one end, the junction sequence differs from germline, possibly due to a read error. The V gene is TRBV7-7, the J gene TRBJ2-2, with D hard to call. The CDR3 runs 12 residues. Germline V gene data show CDR1 as SSHAT and CDR2 as FNYEAQ (reference sequence). The CDR3 DNA follows: TGTGCTAGCAGCTTAGCTGGTGGGCAGCTGTTTTTT. Residues: CASSLAGGQLFF.

V and J are TRBV5-6 and TRBJ1-6; 7 bases match TRBD1. The ends lost 3 bases at V and 7 bases at J; junction bases unmatched: 1. The CDR3 is made up of 13 amino acids. Per germline, CDR1 SGHDT and CDR2 YYEEEE. CDR3 nucleotides: TGTGCCAGCAGCTGGGGACAGAATTCACCCCTCCACTTT. This translates into CASSWGQNSPLHF.

The chain joins TRBV14 to TRBJ2-5; 7 bases are shared with TRBD2. The CDR3 has 15 residues. From germline, CDR1 is SGHDN and CDR2 FVKESK. V shed 4 bases, J shed 4 bases, and the junction held 9 bases outside the gene matches. The CDR3: CASSPQKGLPETQYF. The DNA of the CDR3 is TGTGCCAGCAGCCCTCAAAAGGGACTACCAGAGACCCAGTACTTC.

The table lists this clonotype with many counts. The chain joins TRBV5-6 to TRBJ2-7, with 11 bases fitting TRBD2. Germline V lookup: CDR1 SGHDT, CDR2 YYEEEE. CDR3 size: 18 residues. V gave up 3 bases and J gave up 3 bases; unmatched junction bases: 14. The CDR3: CASSSPRRASGGYYEQYF. The CDR3 DNA follows: TGTGCCAGCAGCTCCCCTCGGAGAGCTAGCGGGGGGTACTACGAGCAGTACTTC. Full variable domain (rest looked up from reference TRBV5-6 and TRBJ2-7): DAGVTQSPTHLIKTRGQQVTLRCSPKSGHDTVSWYQQALGQGPQFIFQYYEEEERQRGNFPDRFSGHQFPNYSSELNVNALLLGDSALYLCASSSPRRASGGYYEQYFGPGTRLTVT.

This clonotype turned up a few times. The chain combines TRBV3-1 with TRBJ1-5; D is unresolved. V was trimmed by 4 bases and J by 0 bases, leaving 13 bases between them. The CDR3 length is 16 residues. Per the germline V gene, CDR1 is LGHDT and CDR2 is YNNKEL (reference sequence). CDR3 DNA: TGTGCCAGCAGCCCAACAACCCGGGGTAGCAATCAGCCCCAGCATTTT. This codes for CASSPTTRGSNQPQHF.

In its sample, this clonotype was seen a few times. The chain joins TRBV20-1 to TRBJ1-2; D unclear. This CDR3 has 11 residues. Germline V gene sequence: CDR1 DFQATT, CDR2 SNEGSKA (reference sequence). V was trimmed by 3 bases and J by 5 bases, leaving 7 bases between them. CDR3 sequence reads: CSARQQYGYTF. The CDR3 DNA follows: TGCAGTGCTAGGCAACAGTATGGCTACACCTTC.

This clonotype was counted once. At one end the junction does not follow the germline gene, possibly because of a read error. The chain links TRBV29-1 to TRBJ2-1; D is unclear. Germline V gene sequence: CDR1 SQVTM, CDR2 ANQGSEA. The CDR3 sequence is 14 residues long. The chain's CDR3 is CSVEVGFSHNEQFF. The CDR3 region has the DNA TGCAGCGTTGAGGTAGGGTTCTCCCACAATGAGCAGTTCTTC.

This clonotype was picked up many times. The chain carries TRBV20-1 and TRBJ1-2, with D hard to call. The CDR3 consists of 13 residues. Germline lookup yields CDR1 DFQATT and CDR2 SNEGSKA (reference sequence). The V gene lost 0 bases and the J gene lost 8 bases, with 13 bases spanning the gap. CDR3 amino acids: CSARDTKGRGYTF. DNA of the CDR3: TGCAGTGCTAGAGATACGAAGGGCCGGGGCTACACCTTC.

This clonotype showed up many times. V is TRBV29-1 and J is TRBJ2-7; D assignment may be TRBD1 or TRBD2 (5 bases each). The V gene's germline CDR1 is SQVTM and CDR2 ANQGSEA. The CDR3 length is 15 residues. Trimming cost V 3 bases and J 0 bases, with 15 bases left between them. CDR3 loop: CSVDTGNRRSYEQYF. As DNA, the CDR3 is TGCAGCGTTGATACGGGGAACAGGCGCTCCTACGAGCAGTACTTC.

This clonotype was observed a few times. The chain employs TRBV28 and TRBJ2-7; 8 bases fit TRBD1. V lost 6 bases, J lost 4 bases, and 8 bases stayed unmatched. Germline assignment: CDR1 MDHEN and CDR2 SYDVKM. The CDR3 has 14 amino acids. The CDR3 spells CASRSQGEEYEQYF. As DNA, the CDR3 is TGTGCCAGCAGGTCACAGGGGGAAGAGTACGAGCAGTACTTC.

The chain is built from TRBV11-2 and TRBJ1-6, with TRBD1 matching 10 bases. Per germline, CDR1 SGHAT and CDR2 FQNNGV. The CDR3 has 14 residues. V shed 6 bases, J shed 10 bases, and the junction held 6 bases outside the gene matches. The CDR3 loop is CASSSRDRGSPLHF. The CDR3 nucleotides are TGTGCCAGCAGTTCCCGGGACAGGGGATCACCCCTCCACTTT.

This clonotype has ten or more counts. The rearrangement links TRBV20-1 to TRBJ2-5; no firm D call. Germline CDR1 DFQATT, CDR2 SNEGSKA (reference sequence). V was pared by 2 bases and J by 1 base, with 8 bases between. This CDR3 spans 13 amino acids. The DNA for the CDR3 is TGCAGTGCTAGATCAGCGAGCCAAGAGACCCAGTACTTC. Amino acid sequence: CSARSASQETQYF.